These 16 T cell receptor beta chains originate from one sample sequenced in a study of blood T cell repertoires in COVID-19. Generated by immunoSEQ multiplex PCR, the TCRdb table keeps only in-frame clones and is missing some. The sample holds 150,000 or so clones; approximately 83% are singletons and the top ten take over 10%. Input material: PBMCs or T cells enriched from blood (not recorded which). The receptors shown here come from a woman aged 60-70 years who had recovered from COVID-19.

This clone was detected a few times. The chain employs TRBV2 and TRBJ2-7; 7 bases match TRBD2. The CDR3 totals 14 residues. V gave up 5 bases and J gave up 7 bases; unmatched junction bases: 11. CDR1 SNHLY and CDR2 FYNNEI come from the germline V gene. The CDR3 nucleotides are TGTGCCAGCAGTCGAAGATGGCAGGGAGGGGAGCAGTACTTC. As protein: CASSRRWQGGEQYF.

The chain is built from TRBV3-1 (or the pseudogene TRBV3-2) and TRBJ1-1; D perhaps matches TRBD1 (6 bases). The CDR3 has 13 amino acids. Trimming cost V 3 bases and J 6 bases, with 11 bases left between them. Looked up from germline, CDR1 is LGHDT and CDR2 is YNNKEL (reference sequence). In DNA, the CDR3 is TGTGCCAGCAGCCACCGCGGGGGCTCTGAAGCTTTCTTT. This gives the protein CASSHRGGSEAFF.

A single count supports this clone. The junction departs from germline at one end; a sequencing error may be responsible. The J gene is TRBJ2-5, the V gene TRBV7-9; 9 bases line up with TRBD2. Germline CDR1 is SEHNR and CDR2 is FQNEAQ (reference sequence). This CDR3 spans 15 amino acids. CDR3 in DNA: TGTGCCAGCAGCGTAGCGGGAGACCTCCAAGAGACCCAGTACTTC. This translates into CASSVAGDLQETQYF.

This CDR3 reads CASSLADRTNYGYTF. The CDR3 DNA follows: TGTGCCAGCAGCTTAGCGGACAGAACAAACTATGGCTACACCTTC. The chain uses TRBV7-9 and TRBJ1-2, with D maybe TRBD1 (6 bases). Trimming took off 0 bases at V and 2 bases at J, with 10 bases between the two ends. CDR1 is SEHNR, CDR2 FQNEAQ, per germline (reference sequence). The CDR3 has 15 residues. Filled out from reference TRBV7-9 and TRBJ1-2, the complete variable domain reads DTGVSQNPRHKITKRGQNVTFRCDPISEHNRLYWYRQTLGQGPEFLTYFQNEAQLEKSRLLSDRFSAERPKGSFSTLEIQRTEQGDSAMYLCASSLADRTNYGYTFGSGTRLTVV.

V gene TRBV5-1 combines with J gene TRBJ1-3; no clear D. CDR3 size: 14 residues. CDR1 SGHRS and CDR2 YFSETQ come from the germline V gene. V gave up 4 bases and J gave up 2 bases, with 10 bases separating them. The CDR3 bases are TGCGCCAGCAGCAGTGGGGAGGCTGGAAACACCATATATTTT. Translation: CASSSGEAGNTIYF.

The chain carries TRBV4-1 and TRBJ1-1; TRBD1 agrees at 7 bases. This CDR3 is 16 amino acids long. Germline V gene sequence: CDR1 MGHRA, CDR2 YSYEKL. V was clipped by 0 bases and J by 14 bases; unmatched bases: 18. CDR3 sequence (DNA): TGCGCCAGCAGCCAAGATTTCCTGGGGACAGTCCAGAAGAGGTTCTTT. Residues: CASSQDFLGTVQKRFF.

This chain connects TRBV28 to TRBJ1-5; D call uncertain. Germline V gene sequence: CDR1 MDHEN, CDR2 SYDVKM. This CDR3 is built from 12 residues. Trimming pared 6 bases from V and 5 bases from J, leaving 8 bases between. CDR3 region: CASSLTHQPQHF. The CDR3, as DNA: TGTGCCAGCAGCCTCACACATCAGCCCCAGCATTTT.

The chain combines TRBV5-1 with TRBJ1-1; D ambiguous. The CDR3 has 15 residues. The germline V gene has CDR1 SGHRS and CDR2 YFSETQ. Trimming shortened V by 4 bases and J by 1 base, and 14 bases separated the two germline ends. DNA for the CDR3: TGCGCCAGCAGCCCCCTGTCTACCGGGAACACTGAAGCTTTCTTT. Translated: CASSPLSTGNTEAFF.

This clone has a handful of counts. This rearrangement joins TRBV4-2 to TRBJ1-1; D is unresolved. This CDR3 is 16 amino acids long. The germline V gene has CDR1 LGHNA and CDR2 YNFKEQ. The V gene lost 0 bases and the J gene lost 0 bases, with 11 bases spanning the gap. The DNA for the CDR3 is TGTGCCAGCAGCCAAGATCTCCGGGGAGTGAACACTGAAGCTTTCTTT. Amino acids: CASSQDLRGVNTEAFF.

This sequence joins TRBV27 and TRBJ1-2; 7 bases agree with TRBD1. After removal of 0 bases from V and 5 bases from J, the junction contained 0 bases not matched to a gene. This CDR3 spans 13 amino acids. CDR1 MNHEY and CDR2 SMNVEV come from the germline V gene (reference sequence). CDR3 residues: CASSLSGQYGYTF. CDR3 DNA sequence: TGTGCCAGCAGTTTATCGGGACAGTATGGCTACACCTTC.

V and J are TRBV4-1 and TRBJ1-6; no definite D call. CDR1 and CDR2 (germline): MGHRA, YSYEKL. With 3 bases removed from V and 13 bases from J, the gap between germline ends came to 10 bases. CDR3 length: 12 residues. CDR3 DNA: TGCGCCAGCAGCCAGGGCCTTTTCCCCCTCCACTTT. This gives the protein CASSQGLFPLHF.

The chain uses TRBV30 and TRBJ2-3, with 9 positions matching TRBD2. The CDR3 has 15 residues. V shed 2 bases, J shed 7 bases, and the junction held 10 bases outside the gene matches. Germline V gene data show CDR1 as GTSNPN and CDR2 as SVGIG (reference sequence). CDR3 nucleotide sequence: TGTGCCTGGAGTTGGGCGGGAGGGCGAGGGAATACGCAGTATTTT. Protein product: CAWSWAGGRGNTQYF. Variable domain in full (rest from reference TRBV30 and TRBJ2-3): SQTIHQWPATLVQPVGSPLSLECTVEGTSNPNLYWYRQAAGRGLQLLFYSVGIGQISSEVPQNLSASRPQDRQFILSSKKLLLSDSGFYLCAWSWAGGRGNTQYFGPGTRLTVL.

With respect to this clone: The sample contains more than one DNA sequence encoding this CDR3. V and J are TRBV7-8 and TRBJ2-2; 12 positions agree with TRBD2. V was clipped by 5 bases and J by 4 bases; unmatched bases: 5. Germline CDR1 reads SGHVS; CDR2 reads FQNEAQ. The CDR3 totals 16 residues. CDR3 residues: CASSLGTSGRTGELFF. Written as DNA, the CDR3 is TGTGCCAGCAGCCTCGGGACTAGCGGGCGCACCGGGGAGCTGTTTTTT. The whole variable domain, remainder taken from reference TRBV7-8 and TRBJ2-2, is GAGVSQSPRYKVAKRGQDVALRCDPISGHVSLFWYQQALGQGPEFLTYFQNEAQLDKSGLPSDRFFAERPEGSVSTLKIQRTQQEDSAVYLCASSLGTSGRTGELFFGEGSRLTVL.

Comment on this clone: The junction does not match germline at one end; this may be a read error. V usage is TRBV6-5 and J usage is TRBJ1-3, with 8 bases matching TRBD1. Germline V gene sequence: CDR1 MNHEY, CDR2 SVGAGI. This CDR3 has 14 amino acids. The CDR3, as DNA: TGTGTCAGCAGGCGGACAGGGACTGGAAACACCATATATTTT. This translates into CVSRRTGTGNTIYF.

The V call is TRBV6-5, the J call TRBJ1-2; D might be TRBD1 (5 bases). CDR1 is MNHEY, CDR2 SVGAGI, per germline. The CDR3 covers 12 residues. V was cut by 7 bases and J by 2 bases, with 8 bases left in between. CDR3 amino acids: CASKRQNYGYTF. In nucleotides, the CDR3 is TGTGCCAGCAAACGACAGAACTATGGCTACACCTTC.

The genes are TRBV29-1 and TRBJ1-2, with TRBD1 as a possible D gene (6 bases). V lost 1 base, J lost 3 bases, and 9 bases lay in between. The length of the CDR3 is 13 residues. Germline V lookup: CDR1 SQVTM, CDR2 ANQGSEA. CDR3 coding DNA: TGCAGCGTTGAAGTGCCAGGGGACTATGGCTACACCTTC. Translated, it gives CSVEVPGDYGYTF.